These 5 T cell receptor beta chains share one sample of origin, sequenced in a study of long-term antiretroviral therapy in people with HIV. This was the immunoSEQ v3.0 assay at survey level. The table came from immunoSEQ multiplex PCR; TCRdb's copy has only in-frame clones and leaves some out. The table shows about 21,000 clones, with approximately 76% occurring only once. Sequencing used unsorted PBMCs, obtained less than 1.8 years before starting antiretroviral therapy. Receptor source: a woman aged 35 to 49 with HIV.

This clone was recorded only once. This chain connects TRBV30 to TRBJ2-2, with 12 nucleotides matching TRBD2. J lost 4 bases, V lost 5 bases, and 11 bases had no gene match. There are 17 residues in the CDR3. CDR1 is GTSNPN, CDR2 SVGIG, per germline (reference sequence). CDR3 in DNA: TGTGCCTGGTCGCTACGACTAGCGGGGGCCCTCACCGGGGAGCTGTTTTTT. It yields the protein CAWSLRLAGALTGELFF.

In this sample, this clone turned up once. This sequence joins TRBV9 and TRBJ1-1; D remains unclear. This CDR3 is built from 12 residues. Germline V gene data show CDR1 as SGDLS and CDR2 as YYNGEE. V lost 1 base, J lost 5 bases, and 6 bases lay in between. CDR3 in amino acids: CASSVMGTEAFF. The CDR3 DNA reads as TGTGCCAGCAGCGTAATGGGGACTGAAGCTTTCTTT.

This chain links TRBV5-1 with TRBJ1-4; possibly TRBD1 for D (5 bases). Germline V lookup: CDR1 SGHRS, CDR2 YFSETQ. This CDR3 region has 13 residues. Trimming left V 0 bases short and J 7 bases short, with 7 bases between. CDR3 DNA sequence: TGCGCCAGCAGCTTGGCGACAGCTGAAAAACTGTTTTTT. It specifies CASSLATAEKLFF.

The CDR3 DNA reads as TGTGCCAGCAGTGATGTATCAGGGATTCAGCCCCAGCATTTT. It specifies CASSDVSGIQPQHF. V usage is TRBV2 and J usage is TRBJ1-5; D is possibly TRBD1 (5 bases). CDR3 length equals 14 residues. Germline V gives CDR1 SNHLY, CDR2 FYNNEI. Trimming took 3 bases from V and 6 from J, leaving 12 bases between them.

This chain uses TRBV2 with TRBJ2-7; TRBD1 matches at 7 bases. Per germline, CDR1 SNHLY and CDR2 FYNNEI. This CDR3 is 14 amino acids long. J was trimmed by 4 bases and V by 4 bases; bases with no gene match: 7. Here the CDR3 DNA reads TGTGCCAGCAGTGCGGAAGGGGGCAGGTACGAGCAGTACTTC. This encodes CASSAEGGRYEQYF.